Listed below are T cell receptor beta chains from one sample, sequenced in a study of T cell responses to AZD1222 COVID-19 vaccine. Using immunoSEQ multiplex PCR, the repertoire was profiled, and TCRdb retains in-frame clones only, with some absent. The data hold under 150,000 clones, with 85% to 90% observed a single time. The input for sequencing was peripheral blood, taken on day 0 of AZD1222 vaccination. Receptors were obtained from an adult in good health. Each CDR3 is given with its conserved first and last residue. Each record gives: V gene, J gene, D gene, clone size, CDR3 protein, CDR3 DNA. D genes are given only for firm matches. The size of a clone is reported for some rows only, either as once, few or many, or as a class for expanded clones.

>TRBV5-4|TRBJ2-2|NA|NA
CASSFRTANTGELFF
TGTGCCAGCAGCTTTAGGACGGCAAACACCGGGGAGCTGTTTTTT
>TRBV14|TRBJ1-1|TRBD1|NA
CASSLRTGSYTEAFF
TGTGCCAGCAGCTTGCGGACAGGGTCTTACACTGAAGCTTTCTTT
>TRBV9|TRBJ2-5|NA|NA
CASSVALAGETQYF
TGTGCCAGCAGCGTAGCCCTAGCAGGAGAGACCCAGTACTTC
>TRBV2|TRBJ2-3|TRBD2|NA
CASSGTSGIPDTQYF
TGTGCCAGCAGTGGGACTAGCGGAATTCCAGATACGCAGTATTTT
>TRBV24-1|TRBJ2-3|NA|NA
CATSDPTGQGGGGRSTDTQYF
TGTGCCACCAGTGATCCCACCGGACAGGGTGGGGGGGGACGTAGCACAGATACGCAGTATTTT
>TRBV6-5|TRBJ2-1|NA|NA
CASSYRGSSYNEQFF
TGTGCCAGCAGTTATCGGGGGAGCTCCTACAATGAGCAGTTCTTC
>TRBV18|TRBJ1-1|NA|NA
CASSPGLLNTEAFF
TGTGCCAGCTCACCAGGGCTCTTGAACACTGAAGCTTTCTTT
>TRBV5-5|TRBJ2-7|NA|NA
CASSPNSRGLSYEQYF
TGTGCCAGCAGCCCAAACAGTCGGGGTTTGTCCTACGAGCAGTACTTC
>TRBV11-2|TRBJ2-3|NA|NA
CASSLVKRTGESTDTQYF
TGTGCCAGCAGCTTAGTGAAACGGACCGGGGAAAGCACAGATACGCAGTATTTT
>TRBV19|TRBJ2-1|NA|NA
CASRARNEQFF
TGTGCCAGTAGAGCTAGAAATGAGCAGTTCTTC
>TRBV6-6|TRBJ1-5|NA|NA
CASSRSTGYSNQPQHF
TGTGCCAGCAGCCGGTCGACGGGCTATAGCAATCAGCCCCAGCATTTT
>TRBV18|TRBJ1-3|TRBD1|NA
CASSPATGGNTIYF
TGTGCCAGCTCACCGGCGACAGGGGGAAACACCATATATTTT
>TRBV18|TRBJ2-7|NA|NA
CASSPPTPVGYEQYF
TGTGCCAGCTCACCCCCGACCCCGGTCGGCTACGAGCAGTACTTC
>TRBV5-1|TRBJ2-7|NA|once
CASSLGDYLNEQYF
TGCGCCAGCAGCTTGGGCGACTATCTCAACGAGCAGTACTTC
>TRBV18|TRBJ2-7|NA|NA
CASSPGGDLRYEQYF
TGTGCCAGCTCACCAGGCGGGGACCTACGATACGAGCAGTACTTC
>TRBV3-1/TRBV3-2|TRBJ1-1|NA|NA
CASSQAGFGAFF
TGTGCCAGCAGCCAAGCGGGGTTCGGGGCTTTCTTT
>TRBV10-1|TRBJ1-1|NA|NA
CASRSDRMGEAFF
TGCGCCAGCAGGTCTGACAGGATGGGAGAAGCTTTCTTT
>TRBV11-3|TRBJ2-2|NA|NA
CASSWRGAGELFF
TGTGCCAGCAGCTGGAGGGGGGCCGGGGAGCTGTTTTTT
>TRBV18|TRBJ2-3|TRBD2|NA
CASSPFGVAGGSTDTQYF
TGTGCCAGCTCACCATTTGGAGTAGCGGGGGGGAGCACAGATACGCAGTATTTT
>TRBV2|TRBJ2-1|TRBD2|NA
CASRALAGVGDEQFF
TGTGCCAGCAGGGCTCTAGCGGGGGTTGGCGATGAGCAGTTCTTC
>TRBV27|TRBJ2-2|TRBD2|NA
CASSLSLAVNTGELFF
TGTGCCAGCAGTTTATCGCTAGCGGTGAACACCGGGGAGCTGTTTTTT
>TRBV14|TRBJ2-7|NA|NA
CASSHKVRSLSYEQYF
TGTGCCAGCAGCCATAAAGTTAGAAGCTTGTCCTACGAGCAGTACTTC
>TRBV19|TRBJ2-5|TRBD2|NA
CASSRTSGVQETQYF
TGTGCCAGTAGTAGGACTAGTGGGGTCCAAGAGACCCAGTACTTC
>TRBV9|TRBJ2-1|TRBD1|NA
CASSPGDSRNEQFF
TGTGCCAGCAGCCCAGGGGACAGCCGTAACGAGCAGTTCTTC
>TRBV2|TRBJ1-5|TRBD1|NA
CASSRQGNQPQHF
TGTGCCAGCAGTCGACAGGGGAATCAGCCCCAGCATTTT
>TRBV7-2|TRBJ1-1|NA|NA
CASSLANRVLMNTEAFF
TGTGCCAGCAGCTTAGCGAACAGGGTACTTATGAACACTGAAGCTTTCTTT
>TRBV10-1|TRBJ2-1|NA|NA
CASSEAGDYNEQFF
TGCGCCAGCAGTGAGGCAGGGGACTACAATGAGCAGTTCTTC
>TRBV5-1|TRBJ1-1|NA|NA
CASTRRDRMNTEAFF
TGCGCCAGCACCAGGAGAGACAGAATGAACACTGAAGCTTTCTTT
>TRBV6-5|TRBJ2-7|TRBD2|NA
CASSRAAGGFKEQYF
TGTGCCAGCAGCCGCGCGGCGGGAGGGTTCAAAGAGCAGTACTTC
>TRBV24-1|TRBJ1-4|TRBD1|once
CATSDFKGGEGEKLFF
TGTGCCACCAGTGATTTTAAAGGGGGCGAGGGTGAAAAACTGTTTTTT
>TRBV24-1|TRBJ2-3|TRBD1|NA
CATSVGQGDGTDTQYF
TGTGCCACCAGTGTCGGTCAGGGGGATGGCACAGATACGCAGTATTTT
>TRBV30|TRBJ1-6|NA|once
CAWSPNGPGPYNSPLHF
TGTGCCTGGAGCCCCAACGGTCCGGGACCATATAATTCACCCCTCCACTTT
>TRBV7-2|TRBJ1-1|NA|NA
CASSHTLRNTEAFF
TGTGCCAGCAGCCACACATTAAGGAACACTGAAGCTTTCTTT
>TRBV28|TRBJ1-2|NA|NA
CASSFRIYGYTF
TGTGCCAGCAGTTTCAGGATATATGGCTACACCTTC
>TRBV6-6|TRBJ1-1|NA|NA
CASSPHSGDTEAFF
TGTGCCAGCAGCCCTCATTCGGGGGACACTGAAGCTTTCTTT
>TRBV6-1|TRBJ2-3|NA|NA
CATRTSTDTQYF
TGTGCCACCAGGACTAGCACAGATACGCAGTATTTT
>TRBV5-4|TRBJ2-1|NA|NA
CASSPRGGVNEQFF
TGTGCCAGCAGCCCCCGTGGTGGGGTCAATGAGCAGTTCTTC
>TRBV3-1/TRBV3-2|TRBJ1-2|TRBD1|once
CASSQWTGGKGYGYTF
TGTGCCAGCAGCCAGTGGACAGGGGGCAAGGGCTATGGCTACACCTTC
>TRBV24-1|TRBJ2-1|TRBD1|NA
CATSDSGTGEQGVRQFF
TGTGCCACCAGTGATTCCGGAACAGGGGAGCAGGGAGTTAGGCAGTTCTTC
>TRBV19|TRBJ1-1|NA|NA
CASSQRGLGTEAFF
TGTGCCAGTAGTCAGCGGGGCCTGGGGACTGAAGCTTTCTTT
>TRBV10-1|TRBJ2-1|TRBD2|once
CASKRTSESRDFQREQFF
TGCGCCAGCAAGAGGACTAGCGAGTCGCGGGACTTTCAGAGAGAGCAGTTCTTC
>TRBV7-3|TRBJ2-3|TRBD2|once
CASSSSLAVGTDTQYF
TGTGCCAGCAGCTCATCCCTAGCGGTCGGCACAGATACGCAGTATTTT
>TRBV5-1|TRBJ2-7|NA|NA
CASSLESSYEQYF
TGCGCCAGCAGCTTGGAGAGCTCCTACGAGCAGTACTTC
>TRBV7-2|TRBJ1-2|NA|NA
CASSLSGGNYGYTF
TGTGCCAGCAGCTTATCCGGCGGGAACTATGGCTACACCTTC
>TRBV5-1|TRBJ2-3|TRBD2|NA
CASSLVPAGGTDTQYF
TGCGCCAGCAGCTTGGTCCCAGCGGGAGGCACAGATACGCAGTATTTT
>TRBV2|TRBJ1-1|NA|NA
CASSRPLGEAFF
TGTGCCAGCAGTAGGCCTTTGGGTGAAGCTTTCTTT
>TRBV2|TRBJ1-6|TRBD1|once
CASSVTGSNSPLHF
TGTGCCAGCAGTGTGACAGGGAGTAATTCACCCCTCCACTTT
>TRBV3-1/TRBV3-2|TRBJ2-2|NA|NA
CASSPYRTNTGELFF
TGTGCCAGCAGCCCTTACCGGACGAACACCGGGGAGCTGTTTTTT
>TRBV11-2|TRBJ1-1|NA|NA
CASSPGVSDTEAFF
TGTGCCAGCAGCCCAGGGGTTAGCGACACTGAAGCTTTCTTT
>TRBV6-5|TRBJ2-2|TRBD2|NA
CASSLAGGTGELFF
TGTGCCAGCAGTCTAGCGGGGGGCACCGGGGAGCTGTTTTTT
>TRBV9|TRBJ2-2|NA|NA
CASSVVTNTGELFF
TGTGCCAGCAGCGTCGTAACGAACACCGGGGAGCTGTTTTTT
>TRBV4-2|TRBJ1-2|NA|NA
CASSQEGAGVSYGYTF
TGTGCCAGCAGCCAAGAAGGCGCAGGAGTCAGCTATGGCTACACCTTC
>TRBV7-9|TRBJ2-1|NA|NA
CASTLRSGSGNEQFF
TGTGCCAGCACCTTAAGAAGTGGTAGCGGCAATGAGCAGTTCTTC
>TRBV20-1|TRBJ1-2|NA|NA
CSASLSGYGYTF
TGCAGTGCTAGTCTCAGCGGGTACGGCTACACCTTC
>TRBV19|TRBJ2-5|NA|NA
CASSIMGAGETQYF
TGTGCCAGTAGTATAATGGGGGCGGGGGAGACCCAGTACTTC